This TCR beta chain was captured by sequencing in a study of blood T cell repertoires in COVID-19. The overall study: COVID-19 samples, acute and convalescent, were from the United States, Italy and Spain. From T cells, B-cell-depleted T cells, or PBMCs came the material, which was cDNA or gDNA.

This CDR3 has 13 amino acids. Trimming removed 10 bases at V and 3 bases at J, with 16 bases between. In the original workflow: Amplifying reference gene primers gave estimates of nucleated cell counts. Profiled with immunoSEQ multiplex PCR; TCRdb holds only in-frame clones, not every one. V and J calls and clone size are copied from that table; D and trimming were computed from the DNA. The sample has around 180,000 clones, around 87% seen once; the top ten hold roughly 2.6%. V usage is TRBV5-3 and J usage is TRBJ1-2; tentatively, D is TRBD1 (5 bases). TRBV5-3 is an open reading frame whose function is uncertain. The specimen was peripheral blood. The origin of this receptor is a man in his forties with active or convalescent COVID-19. CDR3 amino acids: CAAPGGTYYGYTF. CDR3 in DNA: TGTGCCGCACCCGGGGGGACCTACTATGGCTACACCTTC.